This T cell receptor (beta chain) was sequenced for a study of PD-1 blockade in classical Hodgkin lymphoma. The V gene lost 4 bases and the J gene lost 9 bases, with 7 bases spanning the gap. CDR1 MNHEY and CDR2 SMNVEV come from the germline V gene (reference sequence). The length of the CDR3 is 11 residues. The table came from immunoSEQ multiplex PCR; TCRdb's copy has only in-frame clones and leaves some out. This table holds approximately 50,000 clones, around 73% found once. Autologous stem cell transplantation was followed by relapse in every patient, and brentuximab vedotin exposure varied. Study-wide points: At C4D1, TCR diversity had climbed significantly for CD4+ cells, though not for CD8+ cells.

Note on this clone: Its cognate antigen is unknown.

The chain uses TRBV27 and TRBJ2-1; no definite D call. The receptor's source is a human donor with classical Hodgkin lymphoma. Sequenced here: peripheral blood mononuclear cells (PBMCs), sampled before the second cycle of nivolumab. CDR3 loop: CASSWGFEQFF. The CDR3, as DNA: TGTGCCAGCAGTTGGGGTTTTGAGCAGTTCTTC.